This T cell receptor (beta chain) was identified during a study of cytomegalovirus exposure and HLA in healthy donors. V trimming: 2 bases; J trimming: 1 base; junction bases outside the gene matches: 17. Germline V gene data show CDR1 as SGHVS and CDR2 as FNYEAQ. The CDR3 covers 21 residues. Findings of the study overall: Presence/absence comparisons presumed near-even sequencing depth among donors. V segments that were indistinguishable, TRBV6-2 and TRBV6-3 among them, were omitted from analysis.

In the PCR, 60 Vbeta and 13 Jbeta primers were used. Sequencing used immunoSEQ multiplex PCR; TCRdb keeps in-frame clones, though not all of them. Found here are over 110,000 clones, around 82% of them singletons; the top ten hold roughly 6.2%. Remarks on this clone: The antigen is not known.

The TCR comes from a woman aged 40 to 55 in good health and CMV-seropositive. Sequences were obtained from PBMCs. The chain has TRBV7-6 and TRBJ2-6; TRBD1 matches at 7 bases. The CDR3 region is CASSLSRTGQVTRSGANVLTF. The DNA for the CDR3 is TGTGCCAGCAGCTTAAGTAGGACCGGACAGGTGACCAGGTCTGGGGCCAACGTCCTGACTTTC.